This T cell receptor (beta chain) was profiled in a study of blood T cell repertoires in COVID-19. Overall study: PBMCs, B-cell-depleted T cells, or T cells provided the cDNA or gDNA that made up the material.

Participant age was about 18 to 95 years, and participants resided in fewer than 25 US areas. Donors of Cohort 3 who recovered were those that had two negative PCRs, clearance, or symptom resolution. Only in-frame clones appear in the TCRdb table, and some are missing; sequencing was by immunoSEQ multiplex PCR. The data show under 200,000 clones, approximately 80% seen once. V lost 8 bases to trimming and J lost 1 base, with 8 bases between them. Germline V gene data show CDR1 as MGHDK and CDR2 as SYGVNS. The CDR3 contains 13 residues. This TCR came from a man in his forties or fifties who had recovered from COVID-19. Source material: PBMCs or T cells enriched from blood (not recorded which). The chain uses TRBV25-1 and TRBJ2-2; TRBD1 might be the D (6 bases). CDR3 in DNA: TGTGCCAGCCGGGACAAGAACACCGGGGAGCTGTTTTTT. This sequence encodes CASRDKNTGELFF.